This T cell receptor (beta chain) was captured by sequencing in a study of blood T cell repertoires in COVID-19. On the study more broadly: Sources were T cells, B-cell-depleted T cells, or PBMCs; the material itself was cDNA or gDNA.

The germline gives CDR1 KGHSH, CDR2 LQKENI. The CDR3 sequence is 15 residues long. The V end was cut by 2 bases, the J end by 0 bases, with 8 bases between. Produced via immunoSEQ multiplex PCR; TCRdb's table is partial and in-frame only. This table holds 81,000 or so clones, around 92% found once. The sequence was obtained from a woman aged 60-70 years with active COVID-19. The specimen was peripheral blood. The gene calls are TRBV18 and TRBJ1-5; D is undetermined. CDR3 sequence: CASSPSVVSNQPQHF. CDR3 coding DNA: TGTGCCAGCTCACCATCCGTTGTTAGCAATCAGCCCCAGCATTTT.